This T cell receptor beta chain stems from a study of regulatory T cells in long-lasting Graves disease (dated by TCRdb to about 2021). A note on the overall study: Persistent Graves' disease was defined as persistently positive TSH receptor autoantibodies together with antithyroid drug treatment for over 5 years. Peripheral blood TCR sequencing and RNA sequencing compared persistent Graves' disease patients with newly diagnosed Graves' disease patients. The study took place in China and was registered as a clinical trial. A total of about 33 samples were covered by TCR sequencing, comprising approximately 13 persistent and around 20 newly diagnosed Graves' disease patients. Persistent Graves' disease patients in the clinical cohort had taken antithyroid drugs for about 10.3 years on average.

Libraries were made using multiplex PCR. TCRdb shows the sequencer as Illumina HiSeq 4000. CDR3 regions were amplified by Arm-PCR with iRepertoire HTBI primers to construct TCR beta libraries. Before sequencing, the PCR products underwent gel purification. The authors' analysis ran thus. Gene usage analysis of CDR3 amino acid clonotypes relied on the roughly 64 TRBV and around 13 TRBJ segments identified across samples. Filtered high-quality paired reads were merged into contigs using COPE and FqMerger. BLAST was used to align contigs to IMGT TRBV, TRBD and TRBJ reference genes, and CDR3 was defined according to IMGT. Clonotypes above 0.1% frequency were classified as highly expanded clones. Repertoire diversity was measured by Shannon entropy, and V-J evenness by the Gini coefficient. Clonotypes shared by more than one individual were considered public. TCRdb ran its own pipeline on the public reads, namely fastp trimming at Q25 and MiXCR clone calling, and kept in-frame beta chains. Each entry merges the rows of one CDR3 protein and shows their most common DNA and genes. The V and J calls, along with clone size, are taken from TCRdb and not from the paper's own processing. In all, the sample holds over 650,000 distinct CDR3 sequences, and 25% to 35% of those were seen once. The leading ten clones occupy 42% of the sample.

The junction shows trimming of 0 bases on V and 7 bases on J, plus 10 bases between the germline ends. Taken from the germline V gene (reference sequence), the CDR1 and CDR2 loops are SEHNR and FQNEAQ. The CDR3 covers 15 residues, taking in both the cysteine and the phenylalanine. The retained sequence is limited to the CDR3, 45 bases, with the frame set at the first base. Turning to this clonotype: Which antigen it targets is not known. The sample holds no much larger clone one base away, and base qualities are not on file.

The meaning of the sample's time point label: persistent/refractory GD, antithyroid drugs over 5 years with positive TRAb. For both TCR sequencing and RNA sequencing, RNA was extracted from PBMCs in TRIzol. The diagnosis of Graves' disease was made according to American Thyroid Association guidelines. Patients for the study were recruited at an endocrinology department in Xi'an, China. Each patient gave 9 to 10 milliliters of peripheral blood, collected in an EDTA anticoagulant tube. Ficoll Paque Plus density gradient separation was used to isolate PBMCs, and no additional T cell sorting was done. RNA quality was checked with an Agilent 2100 Bioanalyzer and agarose gel, and concentration with a NanoDrop 2000. Study-level results and caveats: More public clonotypes were shared among persistent patients (under 3,000) than among newly diagnosed patients (just under 1,000). As a limitation, the authors acknowledged that the small sample size may reduce accuracy. Only the TCR beta chain was sequenced and analyzed. Persistent Graves' disease patients showed lower TCR Shannon entropy and fewer highly expanded clones than newly diagnosed patients, suggesting clonal expansion. Persistent disease showed preferential use of TRBV28, TRBJ1-2 and TRBJ2-5, whereas newly diagnosed disease favored TRBV20-1 and TRBJ2-1. Because the primary lesion, thyroid tissue, could not be accessed, the study looked at peripheral blood alone.

This TCR came from a female donor with Graves disease. The rearrangement combines TRBV7-9 with TRBJ1-6, with TRBD1 as a weak D call on 5 bases. The sample here was peripheral blood mononuclear cells (PBMCs), taken when the disease was refractory, from a patient treated with antithyroid drugs. The bases are TGTGCCAGCAGCTTAGCGCTGGGGGGGAATTCACCCCTCCACTTT. The encoded protein is CASSLALGGNSPLHF.